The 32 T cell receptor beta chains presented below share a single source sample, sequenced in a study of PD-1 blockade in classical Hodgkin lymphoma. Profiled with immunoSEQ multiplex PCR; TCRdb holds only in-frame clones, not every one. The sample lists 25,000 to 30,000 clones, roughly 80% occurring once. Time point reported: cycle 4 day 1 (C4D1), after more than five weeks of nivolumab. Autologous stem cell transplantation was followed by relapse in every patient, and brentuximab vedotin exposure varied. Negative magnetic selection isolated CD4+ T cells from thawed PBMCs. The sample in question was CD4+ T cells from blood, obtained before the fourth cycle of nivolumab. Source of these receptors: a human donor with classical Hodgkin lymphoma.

The CDR3 is CASSLRGAPPEGYTF. CDR3 nucleotides: TGTGCCAGCAGCTTACGGGGGGCCCCCCCGGAAGGCTACACCTTC. J is TRBJ1-2 and V is TRBV7-9, with D tentatively TRBD1 (6 bases). This CDR3 is 15 amino acids long. Per the germline V gene, CDR1 is SEHNR and CDR2 is FQNEAQ (reference sequence). V lost 2 bases and J 8 bases, leaving 18 bases between the germline ends.

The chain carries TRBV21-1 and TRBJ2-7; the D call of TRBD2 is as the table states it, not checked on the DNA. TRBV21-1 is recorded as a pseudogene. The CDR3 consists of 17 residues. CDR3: CASSKIPGGAGMYEQYF. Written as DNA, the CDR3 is TGTGCCAGCAGCAAAATTCCCGGGGGGGCTGGAATGTACGAGCAGTACTTC.

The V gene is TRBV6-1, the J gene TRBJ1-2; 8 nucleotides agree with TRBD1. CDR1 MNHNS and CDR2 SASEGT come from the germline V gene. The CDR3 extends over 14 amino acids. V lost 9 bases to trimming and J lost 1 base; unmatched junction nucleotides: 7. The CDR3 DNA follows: TGTGCCAGTACGGACAGGGCCCTTAACTATGGCTACACCTTC. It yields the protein CASTDRALNYGYTF.

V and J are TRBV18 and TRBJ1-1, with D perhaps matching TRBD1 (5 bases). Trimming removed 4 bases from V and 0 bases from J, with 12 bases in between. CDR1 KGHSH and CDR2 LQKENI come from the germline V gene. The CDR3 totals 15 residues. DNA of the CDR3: TGTGCCAGCTCACGGACAAATCAGATGAACACTGAAGCTTTCTTT. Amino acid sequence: CASSRTNQMNTEAFF. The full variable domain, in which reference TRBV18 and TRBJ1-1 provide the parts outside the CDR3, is NAGVMQNPRHLVRRRGQEARLRCSPMKGHSHVYWYRQLPEEGLKFMVYLQKENIIDESGMPKERFSAEFPKEGPSILRIQQVVRGDSAAYFCASSRTNQMNTEAFFGQGTRLTVV.

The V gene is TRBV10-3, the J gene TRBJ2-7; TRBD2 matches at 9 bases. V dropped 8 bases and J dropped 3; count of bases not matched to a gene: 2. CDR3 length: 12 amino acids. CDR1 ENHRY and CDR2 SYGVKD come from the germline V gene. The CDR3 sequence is CAIGTSNYEQYF. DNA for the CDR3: TGTGCCATCGGGACTAGCAACTACGAGCAGTACTTC.

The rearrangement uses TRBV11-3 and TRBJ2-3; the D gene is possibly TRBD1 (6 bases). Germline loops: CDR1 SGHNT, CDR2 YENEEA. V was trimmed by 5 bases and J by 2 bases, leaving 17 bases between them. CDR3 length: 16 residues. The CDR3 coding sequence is TGTGCCAGCAGCCGAGGACAGTCCTCATACACAGATACGCAGTATTTT. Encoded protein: CASSRGQSSYTDTQYF.

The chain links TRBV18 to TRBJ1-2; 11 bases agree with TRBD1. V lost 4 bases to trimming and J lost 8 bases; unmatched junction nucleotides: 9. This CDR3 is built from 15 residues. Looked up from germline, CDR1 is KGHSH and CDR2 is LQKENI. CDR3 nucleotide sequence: TGTGCCAGCTCACTCCTGGGACAGGGGGAAGGAGGCTACACCTTC. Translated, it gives CASSLLGQGEGGYTF.

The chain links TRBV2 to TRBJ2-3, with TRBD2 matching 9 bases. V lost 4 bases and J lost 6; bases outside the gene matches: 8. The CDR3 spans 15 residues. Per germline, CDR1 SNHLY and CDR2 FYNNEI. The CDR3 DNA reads TGTGCCAGCAGTGGAGCGGCGGGAGGGCACGATACGCAGTATTTT. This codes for CASSGAAGGHDTQYF.

The CDR3 bases are TGTGCCAGCAGCAGCGACCTAGCGGGAGTCGGGGAGACCCAGTACTTC. This translates into CASSSDLAGVGETQYF. The genes are TRBV2 and TRBJ2-5; 10 bases agree with TRBD2. The CDR3 is 16 amino acids. V shed 6 bases and J 5 bases; nucleotides not matched to a gene: 12. Germline CDR1 SNHLY, CDR2 FYNNEI.

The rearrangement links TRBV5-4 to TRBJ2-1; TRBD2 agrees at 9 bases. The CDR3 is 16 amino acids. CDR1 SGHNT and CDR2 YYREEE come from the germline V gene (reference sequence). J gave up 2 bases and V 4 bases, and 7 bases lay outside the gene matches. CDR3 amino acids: CASSGRGGATYNEQFF. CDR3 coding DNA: TGTGCCAGCAGCGGCCGCGGGGGGGCAACCTACAATGAGCAGTTCTTC.

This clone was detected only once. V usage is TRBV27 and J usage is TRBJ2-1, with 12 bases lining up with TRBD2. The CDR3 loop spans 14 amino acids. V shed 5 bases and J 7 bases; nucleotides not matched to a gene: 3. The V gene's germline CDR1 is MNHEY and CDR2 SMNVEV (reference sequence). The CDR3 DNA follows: TGTGCCAGCAGTCTACTAGCGGGGGGAAATGAGCAGTTCTTC. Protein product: CASSLLAGGNEQFF.

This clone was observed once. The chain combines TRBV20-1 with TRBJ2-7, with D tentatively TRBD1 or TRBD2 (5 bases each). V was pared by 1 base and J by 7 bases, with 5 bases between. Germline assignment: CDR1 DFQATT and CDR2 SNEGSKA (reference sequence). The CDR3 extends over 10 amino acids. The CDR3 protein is CSARGGEQYF. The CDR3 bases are TGCAGTGCTAGAGGGGGGGAGCAGTACTTC.

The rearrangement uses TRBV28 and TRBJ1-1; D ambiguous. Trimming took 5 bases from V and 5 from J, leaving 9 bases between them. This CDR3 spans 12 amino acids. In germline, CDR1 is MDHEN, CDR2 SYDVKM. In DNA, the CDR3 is TGTGCCAGCAGTAGGGTTTGGACTGAAGCTTTCTTT. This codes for CASSRVWTEAFF.

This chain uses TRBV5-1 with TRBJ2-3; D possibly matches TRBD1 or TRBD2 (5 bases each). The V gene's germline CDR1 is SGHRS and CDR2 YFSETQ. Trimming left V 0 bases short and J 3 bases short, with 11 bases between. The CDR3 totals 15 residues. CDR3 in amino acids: CASSLEGWGTDTQYF. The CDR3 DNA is TGCGCCAGCAGCTTGGAGGGTTGGGGGACAGATACGCAGTATTTT.

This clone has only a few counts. The CDR3 is CASSPPREGDNKNIQYF. CDR3 bases: TGTGCCAGCTCACCACCGAGGGAAGGGGATAACAAAAACATTCAGTACTTC. This chain joins TRBV18 and TRBJ2-4, with D tentatively TRBD1 or TRBD2 (5 bases each). There are 17 residues in the CDR3. V was clipped by 0 bases and J by 3 bases, with 15 bases between them. Germline V CDR1 and CDR2: KGHSH, LQKENI. Looking up the rest from reference TRBV18 and TRBJ2-4 gives the full variable domain: NAGVMQNPRHLVRRRGQEARLRCSPMKGHSHVYWYRQLPEEGLKFMVYLQKENIIDESGMPKERFSAEFPKEGPSILRIQQVVRGDSAAYFCASSPPREGDNKNIQYFGAGTRLSVL.

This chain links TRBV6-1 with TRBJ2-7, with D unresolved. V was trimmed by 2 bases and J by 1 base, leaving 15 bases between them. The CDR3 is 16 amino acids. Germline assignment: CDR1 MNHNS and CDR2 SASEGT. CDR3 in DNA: TGTGCCAGCAGTGAATCTTGGGCAGAGTCTTCCTACGAGCAGTACTTC. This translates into CASSESWAESSYEQYF.

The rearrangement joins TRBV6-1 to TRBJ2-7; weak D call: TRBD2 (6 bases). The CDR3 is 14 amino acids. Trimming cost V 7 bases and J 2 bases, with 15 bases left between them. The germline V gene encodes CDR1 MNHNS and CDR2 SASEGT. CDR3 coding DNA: TGTGCCAGCATTACCCGGGACTTCACCTACGAGCAGTACTTC. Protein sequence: CASITRDFTYEQYF.

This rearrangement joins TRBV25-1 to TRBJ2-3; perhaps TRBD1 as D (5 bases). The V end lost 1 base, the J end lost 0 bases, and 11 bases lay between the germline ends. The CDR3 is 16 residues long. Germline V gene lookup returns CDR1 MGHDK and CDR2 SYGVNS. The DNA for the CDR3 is TGTGCCAGCAGTGAATCTAAGGGGTCTAGCACAGATACGCAGTATTTT. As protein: CASSESKGSSTDTQYF.

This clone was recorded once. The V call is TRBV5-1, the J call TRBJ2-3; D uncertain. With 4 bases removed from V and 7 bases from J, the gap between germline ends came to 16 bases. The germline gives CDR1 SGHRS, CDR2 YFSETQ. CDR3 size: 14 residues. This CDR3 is CASSVSTADNTQYF. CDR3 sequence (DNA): TGCGCCAGCAGCGTCTCGACGGCGGATAATACGCAGTATTTT.

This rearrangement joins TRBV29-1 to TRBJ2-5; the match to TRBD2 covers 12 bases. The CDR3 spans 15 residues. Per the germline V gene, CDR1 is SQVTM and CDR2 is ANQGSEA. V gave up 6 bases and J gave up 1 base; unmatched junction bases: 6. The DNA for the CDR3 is TGCAGCGTCCGCGGACTAGCGGGGCCCCAAGAGACCCAGTACTTC. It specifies CSVRGLAGPQETQYF.

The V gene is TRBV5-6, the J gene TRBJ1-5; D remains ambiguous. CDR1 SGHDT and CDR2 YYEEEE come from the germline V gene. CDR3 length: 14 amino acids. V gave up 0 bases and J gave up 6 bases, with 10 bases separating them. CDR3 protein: CASSLAQRSQPQHF. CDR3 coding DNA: TGTGCCAGCAGCTTGGCCCAGAGGAGTCAGCCCCAGCATTTT.

CDR3 loop: CASNRDDTGELFF. The CDR3 DNA is TGTGCCAGCAACCGGGACGACACCGGGGAGCTGTTTTTT. This rearrangement joins TRBV27 to TRBJ2-2, with D perhaps being TRBD1 or TRBD2 (5 bases each). V was clipped by 7 bases and J by 3 bases, with 9 bases between them. The CDR3 has 13 residues. CDR1 is MNHEY and CDR2 is SMNVEV in the germline V gene (reference sequence).

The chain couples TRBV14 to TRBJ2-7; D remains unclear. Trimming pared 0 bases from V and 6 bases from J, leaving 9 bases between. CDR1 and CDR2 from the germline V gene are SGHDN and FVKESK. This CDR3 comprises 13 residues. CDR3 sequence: CASSQEDLSEQYF. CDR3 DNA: TGTGCCAGCAGCCAAGAGGATCTTAGCGAGCAGTACTTC.

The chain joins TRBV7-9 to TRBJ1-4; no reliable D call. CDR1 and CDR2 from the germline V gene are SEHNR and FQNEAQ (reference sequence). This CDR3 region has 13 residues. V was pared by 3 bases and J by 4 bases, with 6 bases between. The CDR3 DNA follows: TGTGCCAGCAGCTTCCGGATTAATGAAAAACTGTTTTTT. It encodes CASSFRINEKLFF.

Here the CDR3 reads CASRTVGEKLFF. The CDR3 DNA follows: TGTGCCAGCAGGACAGTGGGGGAAAAACTGTTTTTT. The chain employs TRBV6-6 and TRBJ1-4, with D maybe TRBD1 (5 bases). Germline V gene sequence: CDR1 MNHNY, CDR2 SVGAGI (reference sequence). Between the trimmed V and J ends, which lost 6 bases and 8 bases, there was a span of 10 bases. The length of the CDR3 is 12 residues.

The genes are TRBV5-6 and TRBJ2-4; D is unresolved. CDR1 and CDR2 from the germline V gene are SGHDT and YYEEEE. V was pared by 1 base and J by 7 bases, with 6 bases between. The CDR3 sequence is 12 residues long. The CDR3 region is CASSLKANIQYF. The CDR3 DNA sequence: TGTGCCAGCAGCTTGAAAGCGAACATTCAGTACTTC.

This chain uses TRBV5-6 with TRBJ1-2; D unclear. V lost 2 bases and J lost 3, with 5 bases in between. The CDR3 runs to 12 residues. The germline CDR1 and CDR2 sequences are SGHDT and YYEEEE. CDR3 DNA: TGTGCCAGCAGCTTCGCCGACTATGGCTACACCTTC. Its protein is CASSFADYGYTF.

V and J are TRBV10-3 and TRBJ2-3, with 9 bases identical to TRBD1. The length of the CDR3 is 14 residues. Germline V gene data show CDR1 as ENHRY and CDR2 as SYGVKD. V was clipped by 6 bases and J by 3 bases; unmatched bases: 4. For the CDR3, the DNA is TGTGCCATCAGACCGGGACAGGGAACAGATACGCAGTATTTT. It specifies CAIRPGQGTDTQYF.

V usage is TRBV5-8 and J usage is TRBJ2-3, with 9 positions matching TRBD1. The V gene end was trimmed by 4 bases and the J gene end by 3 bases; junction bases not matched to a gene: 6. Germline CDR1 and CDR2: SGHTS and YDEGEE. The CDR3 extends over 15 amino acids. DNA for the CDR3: TGTGCCAGCAGCCCAACAGGGGGCTGGACAGATACGCAGTATTTT. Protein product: CASSPTGGWTDTQYF.

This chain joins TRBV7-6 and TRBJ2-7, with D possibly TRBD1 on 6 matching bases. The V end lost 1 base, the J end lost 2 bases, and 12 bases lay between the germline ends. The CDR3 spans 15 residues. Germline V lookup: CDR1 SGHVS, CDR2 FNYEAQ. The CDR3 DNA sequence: TGTGCCAGCAGCTTAGTTCCCGGGACAACCTACGAGCAGTACTTC. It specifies CASSLVPGTTYEQYF.

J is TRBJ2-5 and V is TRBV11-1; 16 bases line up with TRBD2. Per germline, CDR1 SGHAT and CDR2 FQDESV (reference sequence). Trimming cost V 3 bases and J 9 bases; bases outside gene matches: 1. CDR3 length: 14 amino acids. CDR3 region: CASSFGTSGGAQYF. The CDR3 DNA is TGTGCCAGCAGCTTCGGGACTAGCGGGGGGGCCCAGTACTTC.

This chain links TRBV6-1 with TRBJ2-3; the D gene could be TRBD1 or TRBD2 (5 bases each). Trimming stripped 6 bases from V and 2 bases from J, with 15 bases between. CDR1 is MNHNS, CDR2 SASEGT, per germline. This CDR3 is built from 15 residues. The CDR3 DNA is TGTGCCAGCAGAAATACGGGACGATACACAGATACGCAGTATTTT. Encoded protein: CASRNTGRYTDTQYF.